This T cell receptor (beta chain) was observed in a study of cytomegalovirus exposure and HLA in healthy donors (dated by TCRdb to the late 2010s). Describing the broader study: According to a later analysis, the 120 or so validation repertoires were produced on the same platform as the approximately 690 repertoires of the first cohort. To predict cytomegalovirus infection status, the study brought together high-throughput TCR immunosequencing, statistical association of individual TCRs with disease status, and machine learning. Besides the first cohort of roughly 660 subjects, a separate validation cohort made up of about 120 different subjects was used. The study was designed to test whether signatures of past pathogen exposure could be identified by cataloging public T cell receptors. Paper-wide results and their limitations: It was suggested by the authors that the approach could potentially be generalized to other disease states and immunological phenotypes. The validation cohort had no HLA typing available for a later analysis, so co-occurrence within that cohort was assessed over all 120 repertoires. Three of the identified cytomegalovirus-associated TCR beta chains were confirmed in vitro to be specific for cytomegalovirus antigens. Most TCR sequences were observed very rarely across donors, whereas some public TCRs were present in many individuals. A later analysis found that TCRs clustered in the first cohort also tended to co-occur in the 130 or so validation repertoires, with approximately 95% of cluster scores above 0. In the study, around 150 TCR beta chains were listed as associated with cytomegalovirus. The classifier was reported to diagnose cytomegalovirus status with high specificity and sensitivity in both the original and validation cohorts.

CDR1 and CDR2, per the germline V gene, are SGHRS and YFSETQ. V is shortened by 6 bases, J by 4 bases, and the region joining them spans 12 bases. The CDR3 sequence holds 13 residues, the cysteine and phenylalanine included. Only the CDR3 DNA stays, 39 bases, in frame from base 1. Separate from the approximately 690-subject first cohort, the validation cohort of roughly 130 subjects was the group to which the donors belonged. About this clone itself: Its target antigen remains unknown. Base-call qualities are not available, and no considerably larger clone is one nucleotide away.

Receptors were amplified or captured by the immunoSEQ multiplex PCR assay. From the authors' description of their analysis: A statistical classification framework was built to diagnose cytomegalovirus status from the catalog of TCR beta chain sequences. Not all clones reach the TCRdb copy of this immuneACCESS table, which keeps in-frame sequences only. Checked studies attribute under half of the gap to unresolved V genes and leave the rest unexplained. V and J calls and clone size follow that table, whereas D and trimming were derived from the DNA. For this sample there are about 130,000 clones; about 88% appear just once. The ten largest clones represent more than 0.95% of the sample.

The sequenced sample was PBMCs. The V and J segments used are TRBV5-1 and TRBJ2-3; the D region possibly corresponds to TRBD2 (6 bases align). The receptor was isolated from a woman aged 18-29 years in good health and CMV-seronegative. The CDR3 corresponds to CASTEGESDTQYF. The nucleotide sequence is TGCGCCAGCACGGAGGGTGAATCAGATACGCAGTATTTT.